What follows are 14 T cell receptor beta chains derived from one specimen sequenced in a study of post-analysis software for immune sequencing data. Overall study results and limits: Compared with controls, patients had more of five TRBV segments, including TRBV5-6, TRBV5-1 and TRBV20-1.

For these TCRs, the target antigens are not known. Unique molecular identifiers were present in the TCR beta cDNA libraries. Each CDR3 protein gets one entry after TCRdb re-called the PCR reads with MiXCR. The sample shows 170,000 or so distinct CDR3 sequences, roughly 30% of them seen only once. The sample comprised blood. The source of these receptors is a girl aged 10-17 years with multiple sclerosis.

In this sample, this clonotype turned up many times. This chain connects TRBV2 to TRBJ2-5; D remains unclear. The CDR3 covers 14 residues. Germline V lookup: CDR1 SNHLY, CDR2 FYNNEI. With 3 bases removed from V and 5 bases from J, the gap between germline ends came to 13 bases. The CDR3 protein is CASSDLGGRETQYF. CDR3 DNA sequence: TGTGCCAGCAGTGACCTGGGCGGTCGGGAGACCCAGTACTTC.

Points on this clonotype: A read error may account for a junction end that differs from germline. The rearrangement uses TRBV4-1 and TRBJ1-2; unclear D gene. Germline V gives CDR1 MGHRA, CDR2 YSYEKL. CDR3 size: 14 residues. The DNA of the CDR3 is TGCGCCGGCAGCCCCGATCAAGGAAGTCGTGACTACACCTTC. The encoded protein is CAGSPDQGSRDYTF.

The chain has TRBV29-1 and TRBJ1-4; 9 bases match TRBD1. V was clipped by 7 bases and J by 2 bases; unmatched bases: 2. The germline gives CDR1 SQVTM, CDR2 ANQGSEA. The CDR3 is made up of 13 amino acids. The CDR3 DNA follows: TGCAGCGGGGGACAGGGCACTAATGAAAAACTGTTTTTT. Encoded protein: CSGGQGTNEKLFF.

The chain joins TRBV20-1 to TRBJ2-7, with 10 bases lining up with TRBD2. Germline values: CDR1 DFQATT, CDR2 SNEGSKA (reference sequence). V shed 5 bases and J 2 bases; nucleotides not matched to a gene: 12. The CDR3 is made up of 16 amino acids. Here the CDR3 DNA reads TGCAGTGCTGGAATAGCGAGGCTAGCGGGAGCCTACGAGCAGTACTTC. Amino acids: CSAGIARLAGAYEQYF.

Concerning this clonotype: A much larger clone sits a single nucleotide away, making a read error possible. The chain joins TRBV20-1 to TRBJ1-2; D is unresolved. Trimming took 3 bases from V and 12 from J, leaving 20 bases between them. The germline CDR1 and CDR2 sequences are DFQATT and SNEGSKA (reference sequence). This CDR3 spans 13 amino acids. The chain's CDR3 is CSARGDPSGGHTF. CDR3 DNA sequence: TGCAGTGCTAGGGGAGACCCAAGCGGAGGCCACACCTTC.

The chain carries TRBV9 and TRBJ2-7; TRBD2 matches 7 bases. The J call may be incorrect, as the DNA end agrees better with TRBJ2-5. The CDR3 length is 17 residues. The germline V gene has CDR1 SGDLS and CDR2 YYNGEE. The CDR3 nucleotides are TGTGCCAGCAGCGTAGCTGGGACGGGGGGATTGGGGGAGACCCAGTACTTC. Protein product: CASSVAGTGGLGETQYF.

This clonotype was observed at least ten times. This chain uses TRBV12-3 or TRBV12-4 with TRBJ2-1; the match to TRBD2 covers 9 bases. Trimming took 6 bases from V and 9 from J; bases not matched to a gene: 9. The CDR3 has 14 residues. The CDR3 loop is CASSQEVAGVEQFF. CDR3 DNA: TGTGCCAGCAGCCAGGAAGTAGCGGGAGTTGAGCAGTTCTTC.

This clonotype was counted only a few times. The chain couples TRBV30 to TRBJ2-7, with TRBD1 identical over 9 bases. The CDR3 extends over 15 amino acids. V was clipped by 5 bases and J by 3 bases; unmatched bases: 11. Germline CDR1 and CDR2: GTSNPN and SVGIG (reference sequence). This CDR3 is CAWGPGTGILYEQYF. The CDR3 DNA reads TGTGCCTGGGGCCCCGGGACAGGGATTCTCTACGAGCAGTACTTC.

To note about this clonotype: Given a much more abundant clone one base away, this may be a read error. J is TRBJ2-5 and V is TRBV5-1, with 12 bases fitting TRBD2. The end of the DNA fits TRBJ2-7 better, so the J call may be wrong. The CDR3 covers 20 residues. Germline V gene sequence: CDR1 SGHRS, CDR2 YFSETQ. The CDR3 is CASSLPSFRASGRAPYEQYF. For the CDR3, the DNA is TGCGCCAGCAGCTTGCCCTCTTTCAGGGCTAGCGGGAGGGCACCTTACGAGCAGTACTTC.

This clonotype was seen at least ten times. The CDR3 loop reads CASSPGGPSGYYGYTF. The CDR3 region has the DNA TGCGCCAGCAGCCCCGGAGGTCCCTCAGGCTACTATGGCTACACCTTC. V gene TRBV4-1 combines with J gene TRBJ1-2; D gene ambiguous. In germline, CDR1 is MGHRA, CDR2 YSYEKL. The CDR3 sequence is 16 residues long. V lost 4 bases, J lost 3 bases, and 18 bases lay in between.

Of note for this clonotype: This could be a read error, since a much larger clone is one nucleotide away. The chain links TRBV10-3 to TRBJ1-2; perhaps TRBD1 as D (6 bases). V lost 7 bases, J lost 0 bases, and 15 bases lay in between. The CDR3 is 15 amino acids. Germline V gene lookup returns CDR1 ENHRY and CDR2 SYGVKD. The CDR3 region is CAIKGGGAANYGYTF. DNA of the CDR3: TGTGCCATCAAAGGGGGGGGGGCTGCTAACTATGGCTACACCTTC.

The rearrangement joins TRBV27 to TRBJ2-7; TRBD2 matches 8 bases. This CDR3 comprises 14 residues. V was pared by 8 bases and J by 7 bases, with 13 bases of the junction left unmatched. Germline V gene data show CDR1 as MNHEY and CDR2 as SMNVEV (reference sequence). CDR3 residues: CASRGGGTSDEQYF. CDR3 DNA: TGTGCCAGCCGGGGGGGAGGCACTAGCGATGAGCAGTACTTC.

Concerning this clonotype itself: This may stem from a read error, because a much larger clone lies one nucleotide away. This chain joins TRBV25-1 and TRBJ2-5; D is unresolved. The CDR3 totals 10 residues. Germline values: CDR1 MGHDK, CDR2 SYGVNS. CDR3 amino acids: CPPEAYGQYF. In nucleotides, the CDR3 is TGTCCTCCCGAGGCCTACGGGCAGTACTTC.

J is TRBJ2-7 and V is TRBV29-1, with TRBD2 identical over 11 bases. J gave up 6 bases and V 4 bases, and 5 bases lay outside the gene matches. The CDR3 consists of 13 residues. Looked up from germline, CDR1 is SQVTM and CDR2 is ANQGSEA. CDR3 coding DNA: TGCAGCGTTGTAAACCTAGCGGGAGGCGAGCAGTACTTC. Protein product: CSVVNLAGGEQYF.